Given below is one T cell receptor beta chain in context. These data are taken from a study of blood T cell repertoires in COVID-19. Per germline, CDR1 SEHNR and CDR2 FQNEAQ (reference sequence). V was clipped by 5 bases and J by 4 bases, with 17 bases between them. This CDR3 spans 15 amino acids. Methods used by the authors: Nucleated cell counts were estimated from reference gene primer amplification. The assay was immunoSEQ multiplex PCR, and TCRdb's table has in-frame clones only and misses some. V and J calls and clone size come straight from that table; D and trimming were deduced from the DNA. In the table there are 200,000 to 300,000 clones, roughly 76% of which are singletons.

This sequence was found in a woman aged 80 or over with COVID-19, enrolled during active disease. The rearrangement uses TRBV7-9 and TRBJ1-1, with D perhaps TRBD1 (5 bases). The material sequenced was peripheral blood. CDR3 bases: TGTGCCAGCAGCGGAGGTTTAGGGGAGGGCACTGAAGCTTTCTTT. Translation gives CASSGGLGEGTEAFF.